A single sample gave rise to the 24 T cell receptor beta chains below, sequenced in a study of radiation and T cells in renal cell carcinoma (dated by TCRdb to 2020 to 2021). Explained via the paper, the time point label denotes: baseline pretreatment blood. In the paper's terms, the treatment or condition label means: 15 Gy SBRT to primary tumor, nephrectomy 4 weeks later. Library construction relied on the immunoSEQ multiplex PCR assay. What TCRdb holds here is the immuneACCESS table cut down to in-frame rearrangements. Part of the clones is not present; checked against another copy, under half of the missing clones reflect an unresolved V gene, and the others are unexplained. The sample yields 150,000 or so clones; roughly 85% were counted once. The ten largest account for under 30% of the sample. The sequenced sample was blood, obtained from a patient whose treatment included radiotherapy and nephrectomy. Receptor source: a woman in her fifties or sixties with renal cell carcinoma.

The chain carries TRBV4-1 and TRBJ2-7, with 8 bases fitting TRBD2. This CDR3 comprises 16 residues. The V and J ends lost 0 bases and 2 bases, in that order; junction bases with no gene match: 6. CDR1 MGHRA and CDR2 YSYEKL come from the germline V gene. The CDR3 reads CASSQETGGDTYEQYF. CDR3 nucleotides: TGCGCCAGCAGCCAAGAAACCGGGGGGGACACCTACGAGCAGTACTTC.

The chain is built from TRBV7-6 and TRBJ2-7; 8 nucleotides agree with TRBD1. The CDR3 length is 15 residues. The junction had 6 bases not matched to a gene; V was cut back by 3 bases and J by 2 bases. Germline V gene lookup returns CDR1 SGHVS and CDR2 FNYEAQ. The CDR3 protein is CASSFQGATAYEQYF. CDR3 nucleotide sequence: TGTGCCAGCAGCTTCCAGGGGGCGACCGCCTACGAGCAGTACTTC.

The rearrangement uses TRBV28 and TRBJ2-2; no firm D call. In germline, CDR1 is MDHEN, CDR2 SYDVKM. The CDR3 length is 13 residues. Trimming shortened V by 4 bases and J by 6 bases, and 9 bases separated the two germline ends. The CDR3 DNA follows: TGTGCCAGCAGTTCGGTTGACCCCGGGGAGCTGTTTTTT. This gives the protein CASSSVDPGELFF.

The V call is TRBV4-1, the J call TRBJ2-2, with 9 bases identical to TRBD2. The CDR3 contains 20 residues. The germline V gene encodes CDR1 MGHRA and CDR2 YSYEKL. V lost 0 bases to trimming and J lost 3 bases; unmatched junction nucleotides: 14. The CDR3 region has the DNA TGCGCCAGCAGCCAAGACCCCTGGCGGGAGGGCCTGACGGACACCGGGGAGCTGTTTTTT. Translating gives CASSQDPWREGLTDTGELFF.

J is TRBJ1-1 and V is TRBV6-5; D call uncertain. Germline V lookup: CDR1 MNHEY, CDR2 SVGAGI. CDR3 length: 12 amino acids. V lost 6 bases and J 5 bases, leaving 10 bases between the germline ends. The CDR3 sequence: CASSPVSTEAFF. The CDR3 region has the DNA TGTGCCAGCAGCCCGGTTTCGACTGAAGCTTTCTTT.

This clone occurred a few times. The chain couples TRBV7-2 to TRBJ2-3; D not resolved. V lost 0 bases and J lost 0, with 10 bases in between. Germline values: CDR1 SGHTA, CDR2 FQGNSA. The CDR3 extends over 16 amino acids. The CDR3 coding sequence is TGTGCCAGCAGCTTAGCGCGCCCCGTAAGCACAGATACGCAGTATTTT. Translating it yields CASSLARPVSTDTQYF. Filled out from reference TRBV7-2 and TRBJ2-3, the complete variable domain reads GAGVSQSPSNKVTEKGKDVELRCDPISGHTALYWYRQSLGQGLEFLIYFQGNSAPDKSGLPSDRFSAERTGGSVSTLTIQRTQQEDSAVYLCASSLARPVSTDTQYFGPGTRLTVL.

The V and J genes are TRBV14 and TRBJ2-1; D call uncertain. V was shortened by 0 bases and J by 4 bases, with 4 bases between the two germline ends. The CDR3 covers 13 residues. CDR1 and CDR2 (germline): SGHDN, FVKESK. This CDR3 is CASSQDWYNEQFF. CDR3 nucleotide sequence: TGTGCCAGCAGCCAAGATTGGTACAATGAGCAGTTCTTC.

DNA of the CDR3: TGCAGCGTGGATAGTAGCGGGTTCACAGATACGCAGTATTTT. Encoded protein: CSVDSSGFTDTQYF. V usage is TRBV29-1 and J usage is TRBJ2-3; 7 nucleotides match TRBD2. The V and J ends lost 6 bases and 2 bases, in that order; junction bases with no gene match: 8. CDR3 length equals 14 residues. The V gene's germline CDR1 is SQVTM and CDR2 ANQGSEA.

V usage is TRBV5-1 and J usage is TRBJ1-1; D perhaps matches TRBD1 (5 bases). The CDR3 loop spans 14 amino acids. Germline V gene data show CDR1 as SGHRS and CDR2 as YFSETQ. With 5 bases removed from V and 6 bases from J, the gap between germline ends came to 17 bases. In DNA, the CDR3 is TGCGCCAGCAGTCCCGGGGGAAGAGAATCTGAAGCTTTCTTT. Protein sequence: CASSPGGRESEAFF.

V usage is TRBV28 and J usage is TRBJ1-2, with D unresolved. In germline, CDR1 is MDHEN, CDR2 SYDVKM. The V gene lost 8 bases and the J gene lost 7 bases, with 20 bases spanning the gap. The CDR3 runs to 14 residues. CDR3 amino acids: CASRLETASGGYTF. DNA of the CDR3: TGTGCCAGCCGGCTCGAGACGGCTTCTGGTGGCTACACCTTC.

This clone was seen a single time. This chain uses TRBV4-3 with TRBJ2-7, with a possible D match to TRBD2 (6 bases). Germline V gives CDR1 LGHNA, CDR2 YSLEER. This CDR3 is 16 amino acids long. Trimming shortened V by 4 bases and J by 3 bases, and 19 bases separated the two germline ends. The CDR3 region has the DNA TGCGCCAGCAGCCCAGGAGACGGGGGACCAAGCTACGAGCAGTACTTC. This gives the protein CASSPGDGGPSYEQYF.

This clone was detected a few times. The V and J genes are TRBV7-3 and TRBJ1-1; weak D call: TRBD1 (6 bases). V was shortened by 6 bases and J by 1 base, with 12 bases between the two germline ends. Germline V gene sequence: CDR1 SGHTA, CDR2 FQGTGA. The CDR3 sequence is 14 residues long. CDR3 DNA sequence: TGTGCCAGCAGGCGGGGACATCAGAACACTGAAGCTTTCTTT. This gives the protein CASRRGHQNTEAFF.

V usage is TRBV5-1 and J usage is TRBJ1-1; 9 bases agree with TRBD1. Germline V gene lookup returns CDR1 SGHRS and CDR2 YFSETQ. V lost 7 bases to trimming and J lost 6 bases; unmatched junction nucleotides: 7. The CDR3 is 13 amino acids. The CDR3 coding sequence is TGCGCCAGCGGGGACAGGGAAAGATCTGAAGCTTTCTTT. This gives the protein CASGDRERSEAFF.

This sequence joins TRBV9 and TRBJ2-6; 8 bases align to TRBD2. Trimming cost V 0 bases and J 0 bases; bases outside gene matches: 11. Germline values: CDR1 SGDLS, CDR2 YYNGEE. The CDR3 is 20 amino acids. In DNA form, the CDR3 reads TGTGCCAGCAGCGTAGCTAAAGCGGGGGAGAGTCTCTCTGGGGCCAACGTCCTGACTTTC. Its translation: CASSVAKAGESLSGANVLTF.

This clone has more than one count but fewer than ten. The chain couples TRBV6-4 to TRBJ2-1; D gene unclear. From germline, CDR1 is MRHNA and CDR2 SNTAGT. The CDR3 has 14 amino acids. V dropped 0 bases and J dropped 9 bases, with 12 bases sitting between them. For the CDR3, the DNA is TGTGCCAGCAGTGACTCTAGTTGGAGCCCTGAGCAGTTCTTC. Translated, it gives CASSDSSWSPEQFF.

The chain recombines TRBV5-1 with TRBJ1-2; D is unclear. Germline assignment: CDR1 SGHRS and CDR2 YFSETQ. The CDR3 length is 13 residues. V lost 0 bases and J 5 bases, leaving 8 bases between the germline ends. The CDR3 DNA sequence: TGCGCCAGCAGCTTGGACGCCGAATATGGCTACACCTTC. It encodes CASSLDAEYGYTF.

This clone was observed a few times. This chain links TRBV5-1 with TRBJ1-4, with D perhaps TRBD1 (6 bases). Germline V gives CDR1 SGHRS, CDR2 YFSETQ. The CDR3 extends over 15 amino acids. V gave up 4 bases and J gave up 7 bases, with 17 bases separating them. This CDR3 reads CASSAVRGASEKLFF. The CDR3 DNA sequence: TGCGCCAGCAGCGCGGTCAGGGGCGCCTCTGAAAAACTGTTTTTT. The whole variable domain, filled in from reference TRBV5-1 and TRBJ1-4, reads KAGVTQTPRYLIKTRGQQVTLSCSPISGHRSVSWYQQTPGQGLQFLFEYFSETQRNKGNFPGRFSGRQFSNSRSEMNVSTLELGDSALYLCASSAVRGASEKLFFGSGTQLSVL.

J is TRBJ2-7 and V is TRBV4-2; weak D call: TRBD2 (5 bases). V lost 1 base, J lost 2 bases, and 18 bases lay in between. The CDR3 has 17 residues. Germline V gene sequence: CDR1 LGHNA, CDR2 YNFKEQ. The CDR3 sequence is CASSQARNERSAYEQYF. The CDR3 DNA is TGTGCCAGCAGCCAAGCCCGTAACGAGCGGTCGGCCTACGAGCAGTACTTC.

This chain links TRBV27 with TRBJ1-5, with D hard to call. The germline CDR1 and CDR2 sequences are MNHEY and SMNVEV (reference sequence). The CDR3 is 13 amino acids. V lost 3 bases, J lost 5 bases, and 8 bases lay in between. CDR3 loop: CASSFGRDQPQHF. The DNA of the CDR3 is TGTGCCAGCAGTTTCGGGCGCGATCAGCCCCAGCATTTT.

This clone was detected only a few times. The V and J genes are TRBV20-1 and TRBJ1-1; no definite D call. The CDR3 has 11 residues. Germline V gene data show CDR1 as DFQATT and CDR2 as SNEGSKA (reference sequence). Trimming took off 3 bases at V and 2 bases at J, with 4 bases between the two ends. In DNA form, the CDR3 reads TGCAGTGCTAGTCGTAACACTGAAGCTTTCTTT. Its protein product is CSASRNTEAFF.

This clone came up once. The chain has TRBV5-1 and TRBJ1-1; the D is unclear. The CDR3 has 13 residues. Germline lookup yields CDR1 SGHRS and CDR2 YFSETQ. The V gene lost 4 bases and the J gene lost 2 bases, with 9 bases spanning the gap. In DNA, the CDR3 is TGCGCCAGCAGCCCCGGTGAAAACACTGAAGCTTTCTTT. This codes for CASSPGENTEAFF.

The genes are TRBV7-9 and TRBJ2-7, with TRBD1 as a possible D gene (7 bases). The V and J ends lost 0 bases and 6 bases respectively, with 12 bases between them. Germline V lookup: CDR1 SEHNR, CDR2 FQNEAQ (reference sequence). The CDR3 has 14 amino acids. CDR3 sequence reads: CASSLAQGGSEQYF. The CDR3 DNA sequence: TGTGCCAGCAGCTTAGCGCAGGGGGGATCCGAGCAGTACTTC.

This chain uses TRBV5-4 with TRBJ2-7, with 8 nucleotides matching TRBD1. The trim removed 3 bases at V and 6 bases at J, leaving 11 bases unmatched. CDR1 is SGHNT and CDR2 is YYREEE in the germline V gene (reference sequence). The CDR3 is 15 residues long. The CDR3 region is CASSSGQGTSSEQYF. DNA of the CDR3: TGTGCCAGCAGCTCCGGACAGGGCACTTCGTCCGAGCAGTACTTC.

The chain uses TRBV5-5 and TRBJ1-3; 8 positions match TRBD1. The CDR3 has 15 residues. The V gene's germline CDR1 is SGHKS and CDR2 YYEKEE (reference sequence). V lost 4 bases to trimming and J lost 0 bases; unmatched junction nucleotides: 3. CDR3 residues: CASSRDRNSGNTIYF. The CDR3 coding sequence is TGTGCCAGCAGCCGGGACAGGAACTCTGGAAACACCATATATTTT.